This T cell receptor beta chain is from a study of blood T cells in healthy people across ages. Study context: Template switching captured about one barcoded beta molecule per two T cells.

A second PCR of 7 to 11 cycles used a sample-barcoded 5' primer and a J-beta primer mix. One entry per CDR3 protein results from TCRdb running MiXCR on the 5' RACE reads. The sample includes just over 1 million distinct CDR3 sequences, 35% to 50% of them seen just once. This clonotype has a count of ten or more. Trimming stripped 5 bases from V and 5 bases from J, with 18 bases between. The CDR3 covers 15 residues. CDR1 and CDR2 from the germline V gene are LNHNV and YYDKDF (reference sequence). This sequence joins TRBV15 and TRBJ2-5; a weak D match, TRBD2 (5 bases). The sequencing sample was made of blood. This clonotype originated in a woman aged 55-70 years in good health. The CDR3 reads CATSLEDGVSETQYF. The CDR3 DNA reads TGTGCCACCAGCTTGGAGGACGGAGTGTCTGAGACCCAGTACTTC.